Given below is one T cell receptor (beta chain) in context. The specificity of this receptor is unknown. Base quality data are lacking; no much larger clone is found one base away. Collaborating institutions collected whole blood in K2EDTA tubes following their own protocols. For TCRbeta analysis, collaborator samples were shipped as frozen whole blood, as isolated PBMCs, or as DNA extracted from either sample type. The data stem from a study of blood T cell repertoires in COVID-19 (dated by TCRdb to about 2020). Context from the whole study: Collaborator samples came from the United States, Italy and Spain and covered acute and convalescent phases of COVID-19. The material from the prospective study consisted of cDNA or gDNA derived from T cells, B-cell-depleted T cells, or PBMCs. Subjects who had been exposed to COVID-19, were actively infected with it, or had recovered from it provided the deeply sampled blood TCRbeta repertoires that made up the dataset. The repertoires were released in a freely available public database meant as a resource for research on the immune response to SARS-CoV-2. Samples were obtained from the ongoing ImmuneRACE study (first 160 participants) and from over 1,000 subjects provided by 6 global collaborators. A de-identified subject ID, COVID-19 status, age in years and sex were almost always included in the sample metadata. Where available, HLA class I and class II types were obtained from metadata supplied by the sample provider rather than from assay-based typing. Broader findings and caveats from the paper: The quantity of clinical and demographic metadata differed by source and by participant and was supplied without curation.

TCRbeta CDR3 regions were amplified from genomic DNA by means of the immunoSEQ Assay, a bias-controlled multiplex PCR. Concerning the study's data processing: Within the assay, amplification of reference gene primers was used to estimate how many nucleated cells each sample contained. To quantify the absolute abundance of each unique TCRbeta CDR3 rearrangement, sequence reads were collapsed and filtered. Productive Simpson clonality was computed per sample as the square root of Simpson's diversity index over productive rearrangements. In its TCRdb copy, this immuneACCESS table keeps in-frame sequences only and misses some clones. Where compared with another copy, unresolved V genes explain less than half of these, and the others have no known cause. V, J and clone size are taken as reported in that table, and D and trimming were inferred from the DNA itself. This sample holds under 200,000 clones; around 85% were observed only once. The top ten constitute roughly 4% of the sample.

Source material: peripheral blood. The sequence derives from a woman in her 70s with acute or convalescent COVID-19.

CDR3 protein: CASYSPETQYF. In nucleotide form, the sequence is TGTGCCAGCTACAGCCCGGAGACCCAGTACTTC. The chain employs TRBV6-1 and TRBJ2-5; no D gene call is confident. The germline ends are 9 bases apart after V is trimmed by 8 bases and J by 5 bases. Taken from the germline V gene, the CDR1 and CDR2 loops are MNHNS and SASEGT. From cysteine to phenylalanine, the CDR3 is 11 amino acids long. The retained sequence is limited to the CDR3, 33 bases, with the frame set at the first base.